This TCR beta chain was captured in a study of cytomegalovirus exposure and HLA in healthy donors. On this clone: Its specificity is unknown.

Sequencing used immunoSEQ multiplex PCR; TCRdb keeps in-frame clones, though not all of them. Of just under 75,000 clones listed, roughly 94% were seen once; the top ten hold roughly 3.2%. Study-wide findings and caveats: The authors confirmed in vitro that a few CMV-associated chains were specific for CMV antigens. Altogether, 164 TCR beta chains were recorded as cytomegalovirus-associated.

This receptor was taken from a woman under 30 in good health and CMV-seropositive. The material sequenced was PBMCs.

This chain's CDR3 is CASRDLGGPDETQYF. The DNA of the CDR3 is TGTGCCAGCAGAGACCTCGGGGGGCCCGACGAGACCCAGTACTTC. This chain links TRBV28 with TRBJ2-5, with D possibly TRBD2 on 7 matching bases. V dropped 6 bases and J dropped 5 bases, with 19 bases sitting between them. The germline V gene has CDR1 MDHEN and CDR2 SYDVKM. The CDR3 is 15 residues long.